This T cell receptor beta chain comes out of a study of shared clonotypes between healthy human individuals. Overall study findings and caveats: Non-shared clonotypes displayed generation probabilities falling below those of clonotypes present in all four donors. Larger richness was generally estimated for naive than memory subsets.

This clone was observed a few times. Its antigen is currently unknown. CD45RO-negative cells were positively selected for CCR7, leaving out terminally differentiated effector memory CD45RA+ cells. Within Nashville, Tennessee resided all donors, each a Caucasian adult. Only in-frame clones appear in the TCRdb table, and some are missing; sequencing was by immunoSEQ multiplex PCR. The sample holds more than 600,000 clones, just over 90% seen once. Trimming removed 5 bases at V and 7 bases at J, with 11 bases between. This CDR3 comprises 13 residues. Germline V CDR1 and CDR2: LNHDA, SQIVND (reference sequence).

V gene TRBV19 combines with J gene TRBJ2-2; D is perhaps TRBD1 or TRBD2 (5 bases each). The receptor was isolated from a young man in good health. Sequenced sample: naive CD8+ T cells sorted from blood. Written as DNA, the CDR3 is TGTGCCAGTAGTGTAGGGACGGGCGGGGAGCTGTTTTTT. Residues: CASSVGTGGELFF.